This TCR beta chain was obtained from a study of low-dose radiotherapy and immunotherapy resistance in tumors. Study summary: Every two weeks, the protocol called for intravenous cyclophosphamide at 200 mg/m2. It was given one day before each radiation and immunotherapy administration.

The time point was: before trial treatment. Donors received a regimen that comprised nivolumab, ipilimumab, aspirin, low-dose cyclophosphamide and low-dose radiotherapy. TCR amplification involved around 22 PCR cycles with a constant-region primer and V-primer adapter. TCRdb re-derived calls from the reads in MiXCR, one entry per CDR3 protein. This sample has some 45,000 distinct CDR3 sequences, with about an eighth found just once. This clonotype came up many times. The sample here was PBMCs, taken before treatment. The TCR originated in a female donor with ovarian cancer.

CDR3: CASSEGGGGGDEQYF. CDR3 bases: TGTGCCAGCAGTGAGGGAGGGGGCGGGGGGGACGAGCAGTACTTC. This chain joins TRBV6-2 or TRBV6-3 and TRBJ2-7; TRBD2 agrees at 9 bases. Trimming cost V 5 bases and J 5 bases; bases outside gene matches: 10. The CDR3 is 15 amino acids. The germline V gene encodes CDR1 MNHEY and CDR2 SVGEGT.